Reported below is one TCR beta chain. Sequencing used immunoSEQ multiplex PCR; TCRdb keeps in-frame clones, though not all of them. The data show over 70,000 clones, around 86% seen once. This CDR3 spans 18 amino acids. The data stem from a study of radiotherapy plus CTLA-4 blockade in lung cancer. This TCR was sampled from a human donor with non-small cell lung cancer who had a partial response to radiotherapy plus ipilimumab. The input for sequencing was peripheral blood, taken from a patient treated with radiotherapy plus ipilimumab. The chain is built from TRBV7-5 and TRBJ1-2; whether TRBD1, the table's D call, matches the DNA was not checked. TRBV7-5 is a known pseudogene. The CDR3 loop is CARSLVPPRGSLFDGYTF. Written as DNA, the CDR3 is TGTGCCAGAAGCTTAGTGCCCCCCAGGGGGTCCCTCTTCGATGGCTACACCTTC.